This T cell receptor (beta chain) was observed in a study of PD-L1 blockade in urothelial cancer. Study-wide findings and caveats: Patients with durable benefit had greater blood expansion of tumor-associated TCR clones 3 weeks into treatment. Clonality of blood TCR below the median before treatment predicted better survival.

As to this clone: Its antigen is still unknown.

The data were produced by immunoSEQ multiplex PCR, yet TCRdb's version contains in-frame clones alone and is incomplete. There are more than 55,000 clones in the sample; about 86% occur only once, and under 3% lies in the top ten. CDR3 length equals 12 residues. Trimming shortened V by 9 bases and J by 3 bases, and 12 bases separated the two germline ends. From germline, CDR1 is MDHEN and CDR2 SYDVKM. V usage is TRBV28 and J usage is TRBJ2-7; D is ambiguous. Sample: PBMCs, taken around atezolizumab (anti-PD-L1) treatment. The receptor was isolated from a man aged 45-65 years with urothelial cancer. As DNA, the CDR3 is TGTGCCAGTCAAACAGAAGTCTACGAGCAGTACTTC. Its protein product is CASQTEVYEQYF.